This TCR beta chain was identified during a study of shared clonotypes between healthy human individuals. As originally analysed: In the immunoSEQ data, sequences were junction-only and lacked quality scores, so filtering differed. TCRdb's table, derived via immunoSEQ multiplex PCR, lists solely in-frame clones and lacks some. For V, J and clone size, that table is used; D and trimming come from the DNA. This table holds about 490,000 clones, over 70% found once. There were no recent acute infections or vaccinations among the donors, who were healthy HIV-negative adults. CDR1 and CDR2 (germline): SGHAT, FQNNGV. Trimming took off 2 bases at V and 0 bases at J, with 8 bases between the two ends. This CDR3 has 14 residues. Points from the study as a whole: The study drew on few donors, limiting represented genetic and exposure-history diversity.

This clone came up once. Its antigen is not known. This clonotype was sampled from a woman in her thirties or forties in good health. Some clones in this sample may be carry-over from other donors' samples. The sample comprised PBMCs. The chain carries TRBV11-2 and TRBJ2-7, with D possibly matching TRBD2 (6 bases). The CDR3 is CASSLIGSSYEQYF. The CDR3 bases are TGTGCCAGCAGCTTAATCGGGAGCTCCTACGAGCAGTACTTC. Together with reference TRBV11-2 and TRBJ2-7, the CDR3 gives the full variable domain: EAGVAQSPRYKIIEKRQSVAFWCNPISGHATLYWYQQILGQGPKLLIQFQNNGVVDDSQLPKDRFSAERLKGVDSTLKIQPAKLEDSAVYLCASSLIGSSYEQYFGPGTRLTVT.